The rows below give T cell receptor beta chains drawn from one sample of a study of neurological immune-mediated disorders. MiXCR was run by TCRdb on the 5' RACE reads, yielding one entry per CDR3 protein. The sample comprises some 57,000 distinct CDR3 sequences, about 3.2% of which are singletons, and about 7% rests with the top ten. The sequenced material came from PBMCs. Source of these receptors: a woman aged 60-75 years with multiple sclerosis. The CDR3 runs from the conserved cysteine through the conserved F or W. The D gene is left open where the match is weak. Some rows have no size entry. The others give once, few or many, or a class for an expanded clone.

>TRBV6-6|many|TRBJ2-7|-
TGTGCCAGCGGGCCAGGGTACGAGCAGTACTTC
CASGPGYEQYF
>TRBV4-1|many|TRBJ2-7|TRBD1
TGCGCCAGCAGCCAACTCTACAGGGGACGTTGGCACGAGCAGTACTTC
CASSQLYRGRWHEQYF
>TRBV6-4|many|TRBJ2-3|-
TGTGCCAGCAGTGAAAGGAGCACAGATACGCAGTATTTT
CASSERSTDTQYF
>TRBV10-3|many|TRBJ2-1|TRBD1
TGTGCCATCAGTGAGTCGAGGACAGGGCTCCCCCATGAGCAGTTCTTC
CAISESRTGLPHEQFF
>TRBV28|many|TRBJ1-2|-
TGTGCCAGCAGTCTATCCAGGGATTATGGCTACACCTTC
CASSLSRDYGYTF
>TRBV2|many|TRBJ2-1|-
TGTGCCAGCAGAGGGACGGGGTACAATGAGCAGTTCTTC
CASRGTGYNEQFF
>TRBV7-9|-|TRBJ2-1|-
TGTGCCAGCAGCTCTCAGGGTCGTTTAACATCCTACAATGAGCAGTTCTTC
CASSSQGRLTSYNEQFF
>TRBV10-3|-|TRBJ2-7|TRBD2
TGTGCCATCAGTGAGTCGAGGCCTAGCGGGGGTTTCCCCGAGCAGTACTTC
CAISESRPSGGFPEQYF
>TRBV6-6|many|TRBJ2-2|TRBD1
TGTGCCAGCAGTGGACAGGGGGCAGACACCGGGGAGCTGTTTTTT
CASSGQGADTGELFF
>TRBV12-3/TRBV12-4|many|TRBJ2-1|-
TGTGCCAGCAGTTTATTCCCCACCCCCGAGTTCTTC
CASSLFPTPEFF
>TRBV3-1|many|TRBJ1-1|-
TGTGCCAGCAGCCAGGGGAGGGGCACTGAAGCTTTCTTT
CASSQGRGTEAFF
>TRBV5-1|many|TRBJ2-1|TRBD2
TGCGCCAGCACGGCGGGAGACTCCTACAATGAGCAGTTCTTC
CASTAGDSYNEQFF
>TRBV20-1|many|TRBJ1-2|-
TGCAGTGCTGAACACCACGGGAGCTATGGCTACACCTTC
CSAEHHGSYGYTF
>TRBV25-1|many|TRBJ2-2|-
TGTGCCAGCAGTGAACGCCAGGGACCGGACACCGGGGAGCTGTTTTTT
CASSERQGPDTGELFF
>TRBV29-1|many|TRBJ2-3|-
TGCAGCGTCCGAAGGAGGGCGGACACAGATACGCAGTATTTT
CSVRRRADTDTQYF
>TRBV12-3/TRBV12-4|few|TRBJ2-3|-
TGTGCCAGCAGTCCGGGCGGGGTAACTAGCACAGATACGCAGTATTTT
CASSPGGVTSTDTQYF
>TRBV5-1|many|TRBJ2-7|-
TGCGCCAGCAGCTGGACCGGGGGCCACTACGAGCAGTACTTC
CASSWTGGHYEQYF
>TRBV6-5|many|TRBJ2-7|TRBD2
TGTGCCAGCAGCCGACACCCCCCGGGACTAGGGTCGTCGGTCGAGCAGTACTTC
CASSRHPPGLGSSVEQYF
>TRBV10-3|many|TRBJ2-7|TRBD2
TGTGCCATCACTTCTAGCGGGAGTAGGTACGAGCAGTACTTC
CAITSSGSRYEQYF
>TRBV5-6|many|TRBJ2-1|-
TGTGCCAGCAGCTTGGCGTTCCTCAATGAGCAGTTCTTC
CASSLAFLNEQFF
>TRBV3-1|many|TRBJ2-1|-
TGTGCCAGCAGCCAGAGGGGCTACAATGAGCAGTTCTTC
CASSQRGYNEQFF
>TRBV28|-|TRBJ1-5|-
TGTGCCAGCACCCCCCGGGACCGGTATCAGCCCCAGCATTTT
CASTPRDRYQPQHF
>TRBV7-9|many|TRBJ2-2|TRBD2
TGTGCCAGCAGCTCCTACCCCACTAGCGGGGGGAACACCGGGGAGCTGTTTTTT
CASSSYPTSGGNTGELFF
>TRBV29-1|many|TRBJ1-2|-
TGCAGCGTTGTGGAGGGCTACACCTTC
CSVVEGYTF
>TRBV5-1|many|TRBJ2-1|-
TGCGCCAGCAGCCCAGGTGCCAGGTCCGGTGAGCAGTTCTTC
CASSPGARSGEQFF
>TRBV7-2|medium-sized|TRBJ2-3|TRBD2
TGTGCCAGCAGCTCCTATGGCGGGGGGCCTACAGATACGCAGTATTTT
CASSSYGGGPTDTQYF
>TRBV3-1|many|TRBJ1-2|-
TGTGCCAGCAGCGTTTCCCTTGGGAACTATGGCTACACCTTC
CASSVSLGNYGYTF
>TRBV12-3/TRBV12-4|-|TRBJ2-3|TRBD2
TGTGCCAGCAGTCCAAGGGGACTAGCCAGCACAGATACGCAGTATTTT
CASSPRGLASTDTQYF
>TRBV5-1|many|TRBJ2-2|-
TGCGCCAGCAGCTTGGAATCGGGGGGCCTGAGGGAGCTGTTTTTT
CASSLESGGLRELFF
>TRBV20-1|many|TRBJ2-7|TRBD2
TGCAGTGCTAGAGATAGGGTAGAGCTAGAGCGGGGGGCCTCTTACGAGCAGTACTTC
CSARDRVELERGASYEQYF
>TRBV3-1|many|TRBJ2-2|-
TGTGCCAGCAGCCAAGGCCCCGGGGAGCTGTTTTTT
CASSQGPGELFF
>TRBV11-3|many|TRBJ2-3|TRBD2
TGTGCCAGCAGTGTTACGGGACTAGCGGGATGGTCAGATACGCAGTATTTT
CASSVTGLAGWSDTQYF
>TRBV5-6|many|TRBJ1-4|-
TGTGCCAGCAGCTTGGCAGGGATTAATGAAAAACTGTTTTTT
CASSLAGINEKLFF
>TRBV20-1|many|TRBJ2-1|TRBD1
TGCAGTGTAAACAGGGGGCGCGTTCTTCCAGGTGAGCAGTTCTTC
CSVNRGRVLPGEQFF
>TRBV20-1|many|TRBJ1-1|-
TGCAGTGCTAGAGGGCAGACTGAAGCTTTCTTT
CSARGQTEAFF
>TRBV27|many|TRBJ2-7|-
TGTGCCAGCAGTCTCGAACCTCAGACAGTCATTTACGAGCAGTACTTC
CASSLEPQTVIYEQYF
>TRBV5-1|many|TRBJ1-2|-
TGCGCCAGCAGCGGTGGACCGGAGGGCTACACCTTC
CASSGGPEGYTF
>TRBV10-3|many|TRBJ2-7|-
TGTGCCATCAGCGGCGACCCTCCCTCCTACGAGCAGTACTTC
CAISGDPPSYEQYF
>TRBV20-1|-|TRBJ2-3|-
TGCAGTGCTAGAGATCTCGCAGATACGCAGTATTTT
CSARDLADTQYF
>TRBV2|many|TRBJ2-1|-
TGTGCCAGCAGTCAAGTACGGCTAGCCTACTCCTACAATGAGCAGTTCTTC
CASSQVRLAYSYNEQFF
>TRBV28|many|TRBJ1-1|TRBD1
TGTGCCAGCAGCAGACAGGGGAACACTGAAGCTTTCTTT
CASSRQGNTEAFF